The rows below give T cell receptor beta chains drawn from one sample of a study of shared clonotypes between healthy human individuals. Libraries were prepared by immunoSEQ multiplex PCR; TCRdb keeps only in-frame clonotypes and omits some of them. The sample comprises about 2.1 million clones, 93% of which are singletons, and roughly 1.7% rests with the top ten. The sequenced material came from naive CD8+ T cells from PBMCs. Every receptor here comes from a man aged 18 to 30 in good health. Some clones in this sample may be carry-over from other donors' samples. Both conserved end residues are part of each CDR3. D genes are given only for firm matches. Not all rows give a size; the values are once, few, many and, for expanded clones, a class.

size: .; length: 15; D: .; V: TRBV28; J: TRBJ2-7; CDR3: CASSPPGPPGYEQYF; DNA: TGTGCCAGCAGTCCTCCGGGACCCCCCGGCTACGAGCAGTACTTC
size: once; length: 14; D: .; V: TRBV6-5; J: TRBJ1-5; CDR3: CASRAGVWDQPQHF; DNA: TGTGCCAGCAGAGCAGGGGTTTGGGATCAGCCCCAGCATTTT
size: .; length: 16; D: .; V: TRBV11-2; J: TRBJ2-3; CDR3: CASSLVGRARGDTQYF; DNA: TGTGCCAGCAGCTTAGTGGGTCGAGCCCGAGGAGATACGCAGTATTTT
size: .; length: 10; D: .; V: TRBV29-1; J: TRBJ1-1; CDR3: CSVGRPEAFF; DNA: TGCAGCGTCGGGCGTCCTGAAGCTTTCTTT
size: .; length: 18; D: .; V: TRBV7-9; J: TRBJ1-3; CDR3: CASSLALTAGTAGNTIYF; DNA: TGTGCCAGCAGCTTAGCGCTTACGGCAGGGACGGCTGGAAACACCATATATTTT
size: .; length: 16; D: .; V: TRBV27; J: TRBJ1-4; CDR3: CATGRGWGPTNEKLFF; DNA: TGTGCAACCGGGCGGGGTTGGGGACCAACTAATGAAAAACTGTTTTTT
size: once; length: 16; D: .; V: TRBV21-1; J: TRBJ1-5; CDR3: CASTLIQREGNQPQHF; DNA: TGTGCCAGCACCCTGATCCAGCGGGAGGGGAATCAGCCCCAGCATTTT
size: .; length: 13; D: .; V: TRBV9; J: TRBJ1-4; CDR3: CASTTGIGEKLFF; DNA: TGTGCCAGCACCACAGGGATAGGCGAAAAACTGTTTTTT
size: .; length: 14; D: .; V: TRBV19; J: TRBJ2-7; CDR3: CASRIRDGPYEQYF; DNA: TGTGCCAGTAGGATCCGGGACGGGCCCTACGAGCAGTACTTC
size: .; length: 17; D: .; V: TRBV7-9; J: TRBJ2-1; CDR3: CASSLVVVGKGYNEQFF; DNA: TGTGCCAGCAGCTTAGTGGTGGTCGGAAAGGGATACAATGAGCAGTTCTTC
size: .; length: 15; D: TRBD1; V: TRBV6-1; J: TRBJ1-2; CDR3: CASSGDRFILDGYTF; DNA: TGTGCCAGCAGTGGGGACAGATTCATCTTGGATGGCTACACCTTC
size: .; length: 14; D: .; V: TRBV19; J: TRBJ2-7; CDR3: CASSWNGWAYEQYF; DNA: TGTGCCAGTAGTTGGAATGGCTGGGCCTACGAGCAGTACTTC
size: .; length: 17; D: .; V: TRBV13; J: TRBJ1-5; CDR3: CASSLGANSAANQPQHF; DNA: TGTGCCAGCAGCTTAGGGGCAAACTCGGCCGCTAATCAGCCCCAGCATTTT
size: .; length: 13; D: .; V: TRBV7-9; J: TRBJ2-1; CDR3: CASSLGSGAEQFF; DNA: TGTGCCAGCAGCTTAGGGTCGGGGGCAGAGCAGTTCTTC
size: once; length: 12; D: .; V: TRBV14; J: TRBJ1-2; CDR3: CASSHRQDRYTF; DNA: TGTGCCAGCAGCCACCGACAGGACCGCTACACCTTC
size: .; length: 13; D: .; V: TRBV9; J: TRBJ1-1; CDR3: CASSVGQAHEAFF; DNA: TGTGCCAGCAGCGTAGGACAGGCCCATGAAGCTTTCTTT
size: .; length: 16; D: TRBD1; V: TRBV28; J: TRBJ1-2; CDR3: CASKETGTGVQGGYTF; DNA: TGTGCCAGCAAAGAAACCGGGACAGGGGTTCAGGGTGGCTACACCTTC
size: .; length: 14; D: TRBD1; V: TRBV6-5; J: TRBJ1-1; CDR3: CASRLDRANTEAFF; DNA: TGTGCCAGCAGACTCGACAGGGCAAACACTGAAGCTTTCTTT
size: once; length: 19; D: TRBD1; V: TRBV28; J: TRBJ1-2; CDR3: CASSLGARDRAVRFLSYTF; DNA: TGTGCCAGCAGTTTAGGGGCAAGGGACAGGGCCGTCCGTTTCCTCAGCTACACCTTC
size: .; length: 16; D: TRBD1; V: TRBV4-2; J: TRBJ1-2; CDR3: CASSQDRDRGPEGYTF; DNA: TGTGCCAGCAGCCAAGACCGAGACAGGGGGCCAGAGGGCTACACCTTC
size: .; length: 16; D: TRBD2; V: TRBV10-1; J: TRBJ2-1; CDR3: CASSELAGDMSNEQFF; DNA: TGCGCCAGCAGTGAACTAGCGGGAGATATGAGCAATGAGCAGTTCTTC
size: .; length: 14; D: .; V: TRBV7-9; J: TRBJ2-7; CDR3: CASSFGGTSYEQYF; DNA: TGTGCCAGCAGCTTCGGCGGGACCTCCTACGAGCAGTACTTC
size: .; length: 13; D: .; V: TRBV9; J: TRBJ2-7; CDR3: CASGGTEDHEQYF; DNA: TGTGCCAGCGGGGGGACAGAGGACCACGAGCAGTACTTC
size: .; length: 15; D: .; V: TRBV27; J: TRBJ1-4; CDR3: CASSLLPSPNEKLFF; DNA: TGTGCCAGCAGTTTACTTCCCAGCCCTAATGAAAAACTGTTTTTT
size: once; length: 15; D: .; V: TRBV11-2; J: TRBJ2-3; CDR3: CASSLGEALTDTQYF; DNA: TGTGCCAGCAGCTTAGGAGAGGCCCTCACAGATACGCAGTATTTT
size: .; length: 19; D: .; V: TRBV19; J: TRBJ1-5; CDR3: CASSMGGARFLYSNQPQHF; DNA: TGTGCCAGTAGTATGGGAGGGGCACGATTCTTGTATAGCAATCAGCCCCAGCATTTT
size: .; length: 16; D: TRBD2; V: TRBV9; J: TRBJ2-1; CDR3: CASSQGLAGGPDEQFF; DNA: TGTGCCAGCAGCCAGGGACTAGCGGGAGGGCCTGATGAGCAGTTCTTC
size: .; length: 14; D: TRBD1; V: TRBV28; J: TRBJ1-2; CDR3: CASSLLGQHYGYTF; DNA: TGTGCCAGCAGTTTATTGGGACAGCACTATGGCTACACCTTC
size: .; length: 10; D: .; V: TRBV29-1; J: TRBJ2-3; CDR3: CSVGVDTQYF; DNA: TGCAGCGTTGGCGTTGATACGCAGTATTTT